Presented here are 16 T cell receptor beta chains from one specimen sequenced in a study of CD8 T cells in Susac syndrome. The RNA input was 0.5 to 1 ug, and it was reverse transcribed with random hexamers. TCRdb used MiXCR to reprocess the immunoSEQ multiplex PCR reads, holding one entry per CDR3 protein. Here the sample spans around 150,000 distinct CDR3 sequences, approximately 95% being singletons. The sequenced sample was CD8+ T cells from PBMCs. These receptors came from a human donor with Susac syndrome.

V is TRBV5-1 and J is TRBJ2-7, with 7 bases identical to TRBD2. With 3 bases clipped from V and 2 bases from J, the junction kept 8 bases outside the gene matches. This CDR3 has 15 residues. Germline V gives CDR1 SGHRS, CDR2 YFSETQ. CDR3: CASSSAGGGTYEQYF. For the CDR3, the DNA is TGCGCCAGCAGCTCAGCGGGCGGGGGTACCTACGAGCAGTACTTC.

CDR3 in DNA: TGCGCCAGCTCCACAGGGTTCCCTAGCAATCAGCCCCAGCATTTT. This gives the protein CASSTGFPSNQPQHF. The chain uses TRBV4-1 and TRBJ1-5, with a tentative D call TRBD1 (6 bases). Trimming pared 8 bases from V and 0 bases from J, leaving 14 bases between. CDR3 length: 15 amino acids. The germline gives CDR1 MGHRA, CDR2 YSYEKL.

The V gene is TRBV5-6, the J gene TRBJ1-1, with D uncertain. The CDR3 consists of 14 residues. CDR1 and CDR2 (germline): SGHDT, YYEEEE. The V end lost 4 bases, the J end lost 7 bases, and 17 bases lay between the germline ends. The CDR3 DNA sequence: TGTGCCAGCAGCCGCGGCGGGAACACGTATGAAGCTTTCTTT. This translates into CASSRGGNTYEAFF.

The chain links TRBV6-6 to TRBJ1-2; no firm D call. Trimming stripped 7 bases from V and 0 bases from J, with 12 bases between. The germline V gene has CDR1 MNHNY and CDR2 SVGAGI (reference sequence). The CDR3 is made up of 14 amino acids. The CDR3 DNA reads as TGTGCCAGCATAGGGCAATCTACTAACTATGGCTACACCTTC. Its protein is CASIGQSTNYGYTF.

The gene calls are TRBV5-6 and TRBJ2-7; a weak D match, TRBD1 (5 bases). Trimming pared 4 bases from V and 4 bases from J, leaving 9 bases between. CDR3 size: 12 residues. Per germline, CDR1 SGHDT and CDR2 YYEEEE. CDR3 residues: CASSEAGYEQYF. In nucleotides, the CDR3 is TGTGCCAGCAGCGAAGCAGGGTACGAGCAGTACTTC.

The chain has TRBV7-6 and TRBJ2-3, with a weak D call TRBD2 (6 bases). V dropped 5 bases and J dropped 2 bases, with 14 bases sitting between them. This CDR3 spans 15 amino acids. Germline-derived CDR1 and CDR2 are SGHVS and FNYEAQ. CDR3 coding DNA: TGTGCCAGCAGCCCCTCTAGCGCGACCACAGATACGCAGTATTTT. It is translated as CASSPSSATTDTQYF.

J is TRBJ2-7 and V is TRBV5-5; D unclear. The CDR3 loop spans 16 amino acids. Trimming removed 4 bases from V and 3 bases from J, with 20 bases in between. Per the germline V gene, CDR1 is SGHKS and CDR2 is YYEKEE (reference sequence). For the CDR3, the DNA is TGTGCCAGCAGCGCCAAGAATCCCGAATGGTACTACGAGCAGTACTTC. Translation: CASSAKNPEWYYEQYF.

The V gene is TRBV9, the J gene TRBJ2-3; D unresolved. This CDR3 comprises 16 residues. Trimming pared 4 bases from V and 2 bases from J, leaving 17 bases between. CDR1 is SGDLS and CDR2 is YYNGEE in the germline V gene. The CDR3 DNA is TGTGCCAGCAGCCAATCCTGGATCGCAGCCACAGATACGCAGTATTTT. Translated: CASSQSWIAATDTQYF.

The gene calls are TRBV20-1 and TRBJ2-1, with 7 bases aligning to TRBD2. The CDR3 is made up of 18 amino acids. CDR1 DFQATT and CDR2 SNEGSKA come from the germline V gene (reference sequence). Trimming cost V 5 bases and J 6 bases; bases outside gene matches: 22. The CDR3 coding sequence is TGCAGTGCTGGATCGCCCCGGGGGGAGCTCCCCCTGGGCAATGAGCAGTTCTTC. Protein sequence: CSAGSPRGELPLGNEQFF.

This clonotype is a singleton in its sample. This chain connects TRBV12-3 or TRBV12-4 to TRBJ2-3, with D tentatively TRBD1 (7 bases). Trimming cost V 2 bases and J 2 bases, with 17 bases left between them. The CDR3 runs 17 residues. The CDR3 DNA follows: TGTGCCAGCAGTTTAATTCAGGGGGGAGTTTACACAGATACGCAGTATTTT. It specifies CASSLIQGGVYTDTQYF.

The chain uses TRBV6-5 and TRBJ2-6; 7 positions match TRBD2. CDR3 size: 18 residues. In germline, CDR1 is MNHEY, CDR2 SVGAGI. The V gene end was trimmed by 2 bases and the J gene end by 0 bases; junction bases not matched to a gene: 7. The CDR3 DNA is TGTGCCAGCAGTTACGGGAGGGTAGGTGGCTCTGGGGCCAACGTCCTGACTTTC. Translating it yields CASSYGRVGGSGANVLTF.

In DNA form, the CDR3 reads TGCGCCAGCAGCCAGTCGTCGCAGGACGCCTACGAGCAGTACTTC. This gives the protein CASSQSSQDAYEQYF. This chain links TRBV4-1 with TRBJ2-7, with D unresolved. Trimming shortened V by 3 bases and J by 2 bases, and 14 bases separated the two germline ends. The CDR3 contains 15 residues. CDR1 MGHRA and CDR2 YSYEKL come from the germline V gene.

The chain combines TRBV7-9 with TRBJ2-7; D is possibly TRBD2 (6 bases). CDR1 and CDR2 (germline): SEHNR, FQNEAQ (reference sequence). The CDR3 has 16 residues. Trimming removed 2 bases at V and 1 base at J, with 15 bases between. CDR3 DNA: TGTGCCAGCAGCTTACCACTAGCTTCCCAATCCTACGAGCAGTACTTC. Translated, it gives CASSLPLASQSYEQYF.

This clonotype was counted once. The chain uses TRBV20-1 and TRBJ2-1; TRBD2 matches 10 bases. The CDR3 has 15 amino acids. Per the germline V gene, CDR1 is DFQATT and CDR2 is SNEGSKA (reference sequence). V shed 3 bases, J shed 5 bases, and the junction held 7 bases outside the gene matches. CDR3 amino acids: CSARGGLAEDNEQFF. Here the CDR3 DNA reads TGCAGTGCTAGGGGTGGACTAGCGGAGGACAATGAGCAGTTCTTC.

This clonotype was found once. The V call is TRBV29-1, the J call TRBJ1-3; D ambiguous. Germline V gene sequence: CDR1 SQVTM, CDR2 ANQGSEA. The CDR3 is 12 residues long. Trimming shortened V by 6 bases and J by 0 bases, and 6 bases separated the two germline ends. CDR3 DNA sequence: TGCAGCGTACGGGGCTCTGGAAACACCATATATTTT. Translated, it gives CSVRGSGNTIYF.

This rearrangement joins TRBV30 to TRBJ1-5; no clear D gene. Germline V CDR1 and CDR2: GTSNPN, SVGIG (reference sequence). The CDR3 contains 12 residues. V was pared by 0 bases and J by 3 bases, with 3 bases between. The CDR3 is CAWSVNNQPQHF. DNA for the CDR3: TGTGCCTGGAGTGTAAACAATCAGCCCCAGCATTTT.